The clone carrying this TCR beta chain has only a few counts. Its antigen is as yet unknown. This PCR relied on a set of 60 Vbeta primers and 13 Jbeta primers. Repertoires were generated with immunoSEQ multiplex PCR, while TCRdb's copy carries only in-frame clones and drops some. The sample has 100,000 to 150,000 clones; approximately 17% are singletons. The record originates from a study of cytomegalovirus exposure and HLA in healthy donors. General observations from the study: It emerged from a later analysis that several of the most significant clusters appeared to be linked to common viral pathogens. Rarity held for most TCR sequences, but there were some public TCRs that occurred in many donors.

Germline CDR1 SGDLS, CDR2 YYNGEE. The CDR3 extends over 15 amino acids. The junction had 7 bases not matched to a gene; V was cut back by 1 base and J by 4 bases. The receptor was derived from a female donor in good health and CMV-seropositive. This rearrangement joins TRBV9 to TRBJ2-5; 7 bases agree with TRBD2. The sequencing sample was made of PBMCs. CDR3 DNA sequence: TGTGCCAGCAGCGTAAACGGAGCGGGGCGAGAGACCCAGTACTTC. Translated, it gives CASSVNGAGRETQYF. The full variable domain, completed using reference TRBV9 and TRBJ2-5, is DSGVTQTPKHLITATGQRVTLRCSPRSGDLSVYWYQQSLDQGLQFLIQYYNGEERAKGNILERFSAQQFPDLHSELNLSSLELGDSALYFCASSVNGAGRETQYFGPGTRLLVL.